Listed here are 30 T cell receptor beta chains from one sample, sequenced in a study of CD8 T cells in Susac syndrome. Random hexamers primed reverse transcription of about 0.45 to 1 ug RNA. TCRdb itself ran the immunoSEQ multiplex PCR reads through MiXCR, one entry per CDR3 protein. The sample records 150,000 or so distinct CDR3 sequences, around 95% being singletons. The source material was CD4+ T cells from PBMCs. These receptors all stem from a human donor with Susac syndrome.

The genes are TRBV30 and TRBJ2-4; D not certain. Trimming took off 0 bases at V and 8 bases at J, with 11 bases between the two ends. This CDR3 contains 13 residues. CDR1 is GTSNPN, CDR2 SVGIG, per germline (reference sequence). The CDR3 DNA reads TGTGCCTGGAGTGTAACCCCCACGGACATTCAGTACTTC. Translating it yields CAWSVTPTDIQYF.

V and J are TRBV12-3 or TRBV12-4 and TRBJ2-3, with TRBD2 matching 7 bases. This CDR3 region has 14 residues. Trimming at V came to 3 bases and at J to 2 bases, leaving 2 bases not matched to a gene. DNA of the CDR3: TGTGCCAGCAGTTTGCGGGAGACCACAGATACGCAGTATTTT. Amino acids: CASSLRETTDTQYF.

This clonotype has more than one count but fewer than ten. The rearrangement joins TRBV5-1 to TRBJ2-5; possibly TRBD2 for D (5 bases). Trimming took 3 bases from V and 4 from J, leaving 10 bases between them. CDR1 is SGHRS, CDR2 YFSETQ, per germline. The CDR3 is made up of 13 amino acids. CDR3 DNA: TGCGCCAGCAGCTCGTGGACTTCAGAGACCCAGTACTTC. Amino acids: CASSSWTSETQYF.

The gene calls are TRBV27 and TRBJ1-2; D is possibly TRBD1 (5 bases). In germline, CDR1 is MNHEY, CDR2 SMNVEV (reference sequence). The length of the CDR3 is 14 residues. V was pared by 6 bases and J by 5 bases, with 16 bases between. The CDR3 DNA follows: TGTGCCAGCAGGAGCCCCCAAAGACAGTATGGCTACACCTTC. Protein sequence: CASRSPQRQYGYTF.

V gene TRBV29-1 combines with J gene TRBJ1-2; 7 bases line up with TRBD1. In germline, CDR1 is SQVTM, CDR2 ANQGSEA. There are 13 residues in the CDR3. The J segment lost 7 bases and the V segment lost 4 bases, leaving 9 bases of the junction unmatched. Written as DNA, the CDR3 is TGCAGCGTTGGTACGCAACAGGGGAGTGGCTACACCTTC. It is translated as CSVGTQQGSGYTF. Supplemented by reference TRBV29-1 and TRBJ1-2, the full variable domain reads SAVISQKPSRDICQRGTSLTIQCQVDSQVTMMFWYRQQPGQSLTLIATANQGSEATYESGFVIDKFPISRPNLTFSTLTVSNMSPEDSSIYLCSVGTQQGSGYTFGSGTRLTVV.

V gene TRBV7-9 combines with J gene TRBJ2-1, with TRBD2 as a possible D gene (6 bases). V was clipped by 0 bases and J by 8 bases, with 8 bases between them. CDR3 length equals 13 residues. Germline assignment: CDR1 SEHNR and CDR2 FQNEAQ (reference sequence). CDR3 protein: CASSLAPGDEQFF. CDR3 bases: TGTGCCAGCAGCTTAGCCCCGGGGGATGAGCAGTTCTTC.

This chain connects TRBV7-8 to TRBJ2-3; 7 bases map to TRBD2. The length of the CDR3 is 15 residues. The V gene end was trimmed by 1 base and the J gene end by 1 base; junction bases not matched to a gene: 2. Looked up from germline, CDR1 is SGHVS and CDR2 is FQNEAQ. CDR3 bases: TGTGCCAGCAGCTTAGGTGCGGGGGGCACAGATACGCAGTATTTT. This translates into CASSLGAGGTDTQYF.

The J gene is TRBJ2-2, the V gene TRBV27, with D perhaps matching TRBD1 (5 bases). Looked up from germline, CDR1 is MNHEY and CDR2 is SMNVEV (reference sequence). Deletions cut 4 bases from V and 3 bases from J, with 9 bases between. This CDR3 region has 14 residues. The CDR3: CASSWGRDTGELFF. CDR3 coding DNA: TGTGCCAGCAGTTGGGGCAGGGACACCGGGGAGCTGTTTTTT.

This rearrangement joins TRBV4-3 to TRBJ2-1; 10 bases line up with TRBD2. Germline-derived CDR1 and CDR2 are LGHNA and YSLEER. The ends lost 1 base at V and 15 bases at J; junction bases unmatched: 6. This CDR3 comprises 13 residues. The CDR3 nucleotides are TGCGCCAGCAGCCAAGCTCTACTAGCGGGGTTGTTCTTC. Its translation is CASSQALLAGLFF.

This chain uses TRBV25-1 with TRBJ1-4; D unresolved. Germline assignment: CDR1 MGHDK and CDR2 SYGVNS. V dropped 1 base and J dropped 0 bases, with 6 bases sitting between them. This CDR3 region has 15 residues. The CDR3 spells CASSEFRATNEKLFF. CDR3 nucleotide sequence: TGTGCCAGCAGTGAATTTCGTGCAACTAATGAAAAACTGTTTTTT.

The chain links TRBV5-4 to TRBJ2-1, with 7 bases identical to TRBD2. CDR3 size: 15 residues. The junction had 9 bases not matched to a gene; V was cut back by 4 bases and J by 5 bases. CDR1 and CDR2 (germline): SGHNT, YYREEE (reference sequence). CDR3 sequence reads: CASSHTGTINNEQFF. Here the CDR3 DNA reads TGTGCCAGCAGCCACACCGGGACTATCAACAATGAGCAGTTCTTC.

V and J are TRBV3-1 and TRBJ2-7; D not certain. V gave up 4 bases and J gave up 3 bases, with 10 bases separating them. The CDR3 totals 13 residues. Germline values: CDR1 LGHDT, CDR2 YNNKEL (reference sequence). This chain's CDR3 is CASSLSPVYEQYF. The CDR3 DNA reads as TGTGCCAGCAGCCTTTCCCCAGTCTACGAGCAGTACTTC.

The V call is TRBV28, the J call TRBJ1-4; D is uncertain. The CDR3 is made up of 13 amino acids. Germline V CDR1 and CDR2: MDHEN, SYDVKM. V shed 5 bases and J shed 8 bases, with 12 bases lying between them. DNA for the CDR3: TGTGCCAGCAGTCCCCAAAGCAAGGAAAAACTGTTTTTT. It encodes CASSPQSKEKLFF.

DNA for the CDR3: TGTGCCAGCAAGGGCTCCGAGCAGTACTTC. This codes for CASKGSEQYF. The J gene is TRBJ2-7, the V gene TRBV28, with D uncertain. Germline V gene sequence: CDR1 MDHEN, CDR2 SYDVKM. The CDR3 extends over 10 amino acids. V was cut by 7 bases and J by 6 bases, with 7 bases left in between. Full variable domain (outside the CDR3, taken from reference TRBV28 and TRBJ2-7): DVKVTQSSRYLVKRTGEKVFLECVQDMDHENMFWYRQDPGLGLRLIYFSYDVKMKEKGDIPEGYSVSREKKERFSLILESASTNQTSMYLCASKGSEQYFGPGTRLTVT.

The chain couples TRBV4-2 to TRBJ2-5; D call uncertain. The CDR3 sequence is 14 residues long. With 1 base removed from V and 0 bases from J, the gap between germline ends came to 6 bases. Germline V gene lookup returns CDR1 LGHNA and CDR2 YNFKEQ. The CDR3, as DNA: TGTGCCAGCAGCCAAGGGTCCGACCAAGAGACCCAGTACTTC. This gives the protein CASSQGSDQETQYF.

This clonotype was counted only a few times. The V and J genes are TRBV6-5 and TRBJ2-7; no reliable D call. Between the trimmed V and J ends, which lost 5 bases and 2 bases, there was a span of 10 bases. Germline V gene data show CDR1 as MNHEY and CDR2 as SVGAGI. The CDR3 spans 13 residues. CDR3 bases: TGTGCCAGCAGTCCGGACGGTACCTACGAGCAGTACGTC. Its protein product is CASSPDGTYEQYV.

V usage is TRBV6-5 and J usage is TRBJ2-7, with D unresolved. Trimming cost V 4 bases and J 2 bases, with 12 bases left between them. The CDR3 contains 14 residues. Germline values: CDR1 MNHEY, CDR2 SVGAGI. This CDR3 reads CASSFTRPPYEQYF. CDR3 coding DNA: TGTGCCAGCAGTTTCACTCGGCCACCCTACGAGCAGTACTTC.

The chain is built from TRBV18 and TRBJ1-1; no definite D call. The CDR3 spans 12 residues. From germline, CDR1 is KGHSH and CDR2 LQKENI. V was cut by 4 bases and J by 6 bases, with 9 bases left in between. CDR3 loop: CASSLWTAEAFF. The CDR3 DNA is TGTGCCAGCTCACTATGGACGGCTGAAGCTTTCTTT.

This CDR3 reads CASSVRAGYEQYF. The CDR3 DNA follows: TGTGCCAGCAGCGTTCGAGCAGGTTACGAGCAGTACTTC. The chain is built from TRBV9 and TRBJ2-7; D gene uncertain. Trimming left V 2 bases short and J 4 bases short, with 10 bases between. Per germline, CDR1 SGDLS and CDR2 YYNGEE. This CDR3 has 13 amino acids.

CDR3 nucleotide sequence: TGCGCCAGCAGTCTGGGACGCCGGATGAACTACAATGAGCAGTTCTTC. It codes for CASSLGRRMNYNEQFF. This chain links TRBV23-1 with TRBJ2-1; D might be TRBD1 or TRBD2, each matching 5 bases. TRBV23-1 carries the ORF label, with uncertain function. Trimming left V 4 bases short and J 3 bases short, with 16 bases between. This CDR3 comprises 16 residues.

The chain is built from TRBV29-1 and TRBJ1-1; D unresolved. Germline assignment: CDR1 SQVTM and CDR2 ANQGSEA. The CDR3 length is 12 residues. With 7 bases removed from V and 2 bases from J, the gap between germline ends came to 11 bases. The CDR3 here is CSARAPNTEAFF. The CDR3 DNA reads as TGCAGCGCTCGAGCACCCAACACTGAAGCTTTCTTT. Combining the CDR3 with reference TRBV29-1 and TRBJ1-1 gives the whole variable domain SAVISQKPSRDICQRGTSLTIQCQVDSQVTMMFWYRQQPGQSLTLIATANQGSEATYESGFVIDKFPISRPNLTFSTLTVSNMSPEDSSIYLCSARAPNTEAFFGQGTRLTVV.

This sequence joins TRBV30 and TRBJ1-5, with 8 bases identical to TRBD1. This CDR3 spans 13 amino acids. After removal of 5 bases from V and 7 bases from J, the junction contained 7 bases not matched to a gene. CDR1 and CDR2 from the germline V gene are GTSNPN and SVGIG (reference sequence). CDR3 protein: CAWDRGGEQPQHF. CDR3 nucleotide sequence: TGTGCCTGGGACAGGGGTGGAGAACAGCCCCAGCATTTT.

The chain carries TRBV6-5 and TRBJ2-7; D gene ambiguous. V shed 0 bases and J shed 5 bases, with 11 bases lying between them. The CDR3 is made up of 14 amino acids. Germline values: CDR1 MNHEY, CDR2 SVGAGI. CDR3 amino acids: CASSYSAQANEQYF. CDR3 DNA: TGTGCCAGCAGTTACTCGGCCCAAGCCAACGAGCAGTACTTC.

The chain couples TRBV7-9 to TRBJ2-3; D may be TRBD2 (6 bases). The ends were cut back, 8 bases at V and 0 bases at J, with 15 bases in the middle. This CDR3 has 15 amino acids. CDR1 SEHNR and CDR2 FQNEAQ come from the germline V gene (reference sequence). The CDR3 bases are TGTGCCAGCGTGCATCCGGGACTTAGCACAGATACGCAGTATTTT. It is translated as CASVHPGLSTDTQYF. Using reference TRBV7-9 and TRBJ2-3 for the parts outside the CDR3, the full variable domain is DTGVSQNPRHKITKRGQNVTFRCDPISEHNRLYWYRQTLGQGPEFLTYFQNEAQLEKSRLLSDRFSAERPKGSFSTLEIQRTEQGDSAMYLCASVHPGLSTDTQYFGPGTRLTVL.

The V gene is TRBV10-3, the J gene TRBJ2-1; tentative D call: TRBD1 (5 bases). V was shortened by 10 bases and J by 0 bases, with 16 bases between the two germline ends. CDR1 and CDR2 from the germline V gene are ENHRY and SYGVKD. The CDR3 is 15 residues long. DNA of the CDR3: TGTGCCACAGGGTTGCCACTGAGCTCCTACAATGAGCAGTTCTTC. Its protein product is CATGLPLSSYNEQFF.

The V call is TRBV24-1, the J call TRBJ2-2; possible D gene TRBD2, 5 bases. This CDR3 is 12 amino acids long. Germline loops: CDR1 KGHDR, CDR2 SFDVKD. The V gene lost 6 bases and the J gene lost 5 bases, with 6 bases spanning the gap. CDR3 in DNA: TGTGCCACCAGTTGGAGGACCGGGGAGCTGTTTTTT. It yields the protein CATSWRTGELFF.

The chain combines TRBV5-1 with TRBJ2-7; TRBD1 matches 10 bases. Losses at the gene ends were 5 bases for V and 2 bases for J; bases not matched to a gene: 4. The CDR3 loop spans 14 amino acids. In germline, CDR1 is SGHRS, CDR2 YFSETQ. The CDR3 DNA sequence: TGCGCCAGCAGAATAGGACAGGGGGCCTACGAGCAGTACGTC. Translating gives CASRIGQGAYEQYV.

The chain recombines TRBV11-2 with TRBJ2-1; 8 bases match TRBD1. Trimming removed 3 bases from V and 3 bases from J; junction bases left unmatched: 1. The CDR3 is 14 residues long. Germline-derived CDR1 and CDR2 are SGHAT and FQNNGV. CDR3 nucleotides: TGTGCCAGCAGCTTTGACAGGGGCTACAATGAGCAGTTCTTC. This encodes CASSFDRGYNEQFF.

This clonotype was seen once. The chain employs TRBV2 and TRBJ2-7; 7 bases match TRBD2. The V gene end was trimmed by 7 bases and the J gene end by 6 bases; junction bases not matched to a gene: 12. Germline CDR1 SNHLY, CDR2 FYNNEI. This CDR3 comprises 14 residues. The CDR3 DNA follows: TGTGCCAGCAAGTATATTACGGGGGGTCCCGAGCAGTACTTC. Translated: CASKYITGGPEQYF.

The chain employs TRBV24-1 and TRBJ2-1; no firm D call. Trimming removed 3 bases at V and 4 bases at J, with 6 bases between. The CDR3 loop spans 13 amino acids. Germline CDR1 KGHDR, CDR2 SFDVKD. The CDR3 nucleotides read TGTGCCACCAGTGATAGAGTTTACAATGAGCAGTTCTTC. It codes for CATSDRVYNEQFF.